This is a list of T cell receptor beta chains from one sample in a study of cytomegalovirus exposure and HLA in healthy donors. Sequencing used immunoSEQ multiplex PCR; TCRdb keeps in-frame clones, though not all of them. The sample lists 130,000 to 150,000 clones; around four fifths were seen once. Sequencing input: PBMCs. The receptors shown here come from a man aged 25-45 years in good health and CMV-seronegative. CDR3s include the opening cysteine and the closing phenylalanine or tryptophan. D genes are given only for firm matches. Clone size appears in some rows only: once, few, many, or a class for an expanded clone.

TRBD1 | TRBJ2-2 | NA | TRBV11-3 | TGTGCCAGCAGCTTGAGCATGGACAGGGAGCCGACCGGGGAGCTGTTTTTT | CASSLSMDREPTGELFF
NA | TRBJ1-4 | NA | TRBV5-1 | TGCGCCAGCAGCTTGGCAGTGACTTCTGAAAAACTGTTTTTT | CASSLAVTSEKLFF
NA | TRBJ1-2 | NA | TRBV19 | TGTGCCAGTAGTATCCCGACAGGCTATGGCTACACCTTC | CASSIPTGYGYTF
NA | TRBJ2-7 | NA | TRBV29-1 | TGCAGCGTGGCAACGGACAGCACCTACGAGCAGTACTTC | CSVATDSTYEQYF
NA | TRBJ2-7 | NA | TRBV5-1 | TGCGCCAGCAGCTTGGGCGCCAGACTGGGGAGCTCCTACGAGCAGTACTTC | CASSLGARLGSSYEQYF
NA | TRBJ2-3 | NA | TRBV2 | TGTGCCAGCAGCGAAGTGGGGGGAGATACGCAGTATTTT | CASSEVGGDTQYF
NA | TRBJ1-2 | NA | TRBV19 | TGTGCCAGTAGTAGGGGGGGCGCCTACTATGGCTACACCTTC | CASSRGGAYYGYTF
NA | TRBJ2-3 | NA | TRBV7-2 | TGTGCCACCAGACTAGTGGGTACGCAGTATTTT | CATRLVGTQYF
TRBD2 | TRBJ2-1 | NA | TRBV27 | TGTGCCAGCAGTAGGGGCGGTAGCGGGGGATACAATGAGCAGTTCTTC | CASSRGGSGGYNEQFF
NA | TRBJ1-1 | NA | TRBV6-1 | TGTGCCAGCACGGGGGATGGCAGGGAAGTGACTGAAGCTTTCTTT | CASTGDGREVTEAFF
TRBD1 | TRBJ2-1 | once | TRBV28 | TGTGCCAGCAGAGCCGTCGACAGGGGCCCCTACAATGAGCAGTTCTTC | CASRAVDRGPYNEQFF
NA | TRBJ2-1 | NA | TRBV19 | TGTGCCAGTAGTTGGCGCGGGACCGGGGATGAGCAGTTCTTC | CASSWRGTGDEQFF
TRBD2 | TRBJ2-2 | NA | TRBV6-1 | TGTGCCAGCAGTGAACTAGCGGGGAACACCGGGGAGCTGTTTTTT | CASSELAGNTGELFF
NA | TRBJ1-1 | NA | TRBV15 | TGTGCCACCAGCAGAGAGGAGGGAGGCACTGAAGCTTTCTTT | CATSREEGGTEAFF
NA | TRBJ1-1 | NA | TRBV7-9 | TGTGCCAGCAGCACCAACGGGGGGGGAAGGACTGAAGCTTTCTTT | CASSTNGGGRTEAFF
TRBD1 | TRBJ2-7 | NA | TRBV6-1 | TGTGCCAGCAGTGAGCGGACAGGGACCCCCTACGAGCAGTACTTC | CASSERTGTPYEQYF
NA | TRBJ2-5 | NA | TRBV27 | TGTGCCAGCAGTCCATACCCGACCGGGGAGACCCAGTACTTC | CASSPYPTGETQYF
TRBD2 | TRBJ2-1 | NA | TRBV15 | TGTGCCACCAGCAGAGATAGCGGGGGGGGCTATGAGCAGTTCTTC | CATSRDSGGGYEQFF
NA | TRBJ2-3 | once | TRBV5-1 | TGCGCCAGCAGCTTTCGACAGACCCTCACAGATACGCAGTATTTT | CASSFRQTLTDTQYF
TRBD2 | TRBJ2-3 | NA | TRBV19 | TGTGCCAGTAGTCCTAGCGGGGGGGCCAGCACAGATACGCAGTATTTT | CASSPSGGASTDTQYF
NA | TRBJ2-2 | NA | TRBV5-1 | TGCGCCAGCAGTTCGACAGCTTTGAACACCGGGGAGCTGTTTTTT | CASSSTALNTGELFF
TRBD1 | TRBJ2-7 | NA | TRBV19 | TGTGCCAGTAGTCTCCAGGGGGCGGTTACCTACGAGCAGTACTTC | CASSLQGAVTYEQYF
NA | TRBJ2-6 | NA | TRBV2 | TGTGCCAGCACCCCTCTTGGCCTAGGGAGATCTGGGGCCAACGTCCTGACTTTC | CASTPLGLGRSGANVLTF
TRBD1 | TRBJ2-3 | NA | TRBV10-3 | TGTGCCATCAGTTTACAGGGGGCAGATACGCAGTATTTT | CAISLQGADTQYF
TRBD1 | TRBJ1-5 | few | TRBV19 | TGTGCCAGTAGTCCCGGGACAGGGGTAAATCAGCCCCAGCATTTT | CASSPGTGVNQPQHF
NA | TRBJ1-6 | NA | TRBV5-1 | TGCGCCAGCAGCTACGTGGGGCCCATGGTTGATAATTCACCCCTCCACTTT | CASSYVGPMVDNSPLHF
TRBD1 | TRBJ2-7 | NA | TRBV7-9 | TGTGCCAGCAGCTCGACAGGGTTCGAGCAGTACTTC | CASSSTGFEQYF
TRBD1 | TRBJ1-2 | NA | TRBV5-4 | TGTGCCAGCAGCTTGGGACGGACAGGGGGCTGGTATGGCTACACCTTC | CASSLGRTGGWYGYTF
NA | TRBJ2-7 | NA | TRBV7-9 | TGTGCCAGCAGCTTGCAGGGGGGAACCTACGAGCAGTACTTC | CASSLQGGTYEQYF
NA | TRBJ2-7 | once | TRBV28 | TGTGCCAGCAGTTTAGCGGGTGTGGACGAGCAGTACTTC | CASSLAGVDEQYF
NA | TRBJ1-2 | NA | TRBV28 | TGTGCCAGCATGGACAGATTCTATGGCTACACCTTC | CASMDRFYGYTF
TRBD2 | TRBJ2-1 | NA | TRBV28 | TGTGCCAGCAGTCACTACGTAGGACTAGCGGGAGGGAATGAGCAGTTCTTC | CASSHYVGLAGGNEQFF
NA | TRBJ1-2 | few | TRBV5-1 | TGCGCCAGCAGCTCGGAGGCCTTCCACTATGGCTACACCTTC | CASSSEAFHYGYTF
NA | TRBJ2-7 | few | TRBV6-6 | TGTGCCAGCAGTTACACACAGGGTTACGAGCAGTACTTC | CASSYTQGYEQYF
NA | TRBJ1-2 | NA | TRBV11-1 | TGTGCCAGCAGCCAGGGACAAAACTATGGCTACACCTTC | CASSQGQNYGYTF
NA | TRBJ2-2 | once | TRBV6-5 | TGTGCCAGCAGACCTTCACAGGGAGCCGGGGAGCTGTTTTTT | CASRPSQGAGELFF
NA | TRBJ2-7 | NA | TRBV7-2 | TGTGCCAGCAGCTTAGAGATTAGGAGCTCCTACGAGCAGTACTTC | CASSLEIRSSYEQYF
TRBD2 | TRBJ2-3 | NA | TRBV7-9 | TGTGCCAGCAGCGCAGGACTAGCGGGCGGCACAGATACGCAGTATTTT | CASSAGLAGGTDTQYF
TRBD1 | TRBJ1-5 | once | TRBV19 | TGTGCCAGTAGTACCAACTACAGGGGTCAGCCCCAGCATTTT | CASSTNYRGQPQHF
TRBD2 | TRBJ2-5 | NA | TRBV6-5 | TGTGCCAGCAGTTATCGACTAGCGGGGGGGATGGGGACCCAGTACTTC | CASSYRLAGGMGTQYF
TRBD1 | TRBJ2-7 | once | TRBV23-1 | TGCGCCAGCAGTCAGGACAGGGGGTACTACGAGCAGTACTTC | CASSQDRGYYEQYF
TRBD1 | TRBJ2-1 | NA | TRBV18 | TGTGCCAGCTCACCACCCGGGACAGGGTGGGATGAGCAGTTCTTC | CASSPPGTGWDEQFF